Presented here are 12 T cell receptor beta chains from one specimen sequenced in a study of T cell repertoires in cytomegalovirus infection (dated by TCRdb to between 2018 and 2020). These reads were obtained on an Illumina HiSeq 1500. The raw public reads went through TCRdb reprocessing: fastp at Q25, MiXCR clone calling, in-frame beta chains kept. Records with the same CDR3 protein are collapsed into one entry carrying the most frequent genes and DNA. Across this sample there are about 680,000 distinct CDR3 sequences, with approximately 24% seen only once. The top ten constitute approximately 8% of the sample. Source material: CD8+ T cells from PBMCs. The source is a human donor in good health (CMV status not recorded). Some clones in this sample may be carry-over from other donors' samples.

This clonotype was seen more than once but under ten times. The chain employs TRBV14 and TRBJ1-2; D is ambiguous. Trimming removed 1 base from V and 2 bases from J, with 5 bases in between. The germline gives CDR1 SGHDN, CDR2 FVKESK. CDR3 length equals 13 residues. DNA for the CDR3: TGTGCCAGCAGCCAAGTGAGAAACTATGGCTACACCTTC. Translation gives CASSQVRNYGYTF.

This clonotype was seen repeatedly, ten times or more. This sequence joins TRBV27 and TRBJ2-7; 7 bases line up with TRBD1. CDR3 length: 15 residues. V dropped 4 bases and J dropped 2; count of bases not matched to a gene: 8. Germline CDR1 is MNHEY and CDR2 is SMNVEV (reference sequence). The CDR3 reads CASSSPSQGTYEQYF. CDR3 DNA: TGTGCCAGCAGTTCCCCCTCACAGGGGACCTACGAGCAGTACTTC.

In this sample, this clonotype turned up a few times. As DNA, the CDR3 is TGCAGTGCCCCCTTTAGGTTAGCAGGCACTGAAGCTTTCTTT. Translation: CSAPFRLAGTEAFF. The chain recombines TRBV20-1 with TRBJ1-1; D unresolved. CDR1 is DFQATT, CDR2 SNEGSKA, per germline (reference sequence). Trimming removed 6 bases from V and 4 bases from J, with 18 bases in between. The CDR3 runs 14 residues.

CDR3 coding DNA: TGTGCCAGCAGTTACCAGACAGGCGAAGGGGAACTGTTTTTT. Translation: CASSYQTGEGELFF. V gene TRBV6-5 combines with J gene TRBJ1-4; perhaps TRBD1 as D (6 bases). Germline CDR1 is MNHEY and CDR2 is SVGAGI. This CDR3 comprises 14 residues. Trimming took 2 bases from V and 12 from J, leaving 16 bases between them.

About this clonotype: The final CDR3 position lacks the conserved phenylalanine or tryptophan, pointing to a likely read error. V and J are TRBV20-1 and TRBJ2-1; 8 positions match TRBD2. The germline V gene has CDR1 DFQATT and CDR2 SNEGSKA (reference sequence). V dropped 5 bases and J dropped 7; count of bases not matched to a gene: 16. The CDR3 contains 16 residues. CDR3 in amino acids: CSAPKQTSVLQNEQFS. CDR3 sequence (DNA): TGCAGTGCTCCTAAACAGACTAGCGTACTACAAAATGAGCAGTTCTCC.

This clonotype was observed many times. CDR3 DNA sequence: TGTGCCAGCAGCCCAAGCGGGCTGACCGGGGAGCTGTTTTTT. This sequence encodes CASSPSGLTGELFF. The chain couples TRBV7-2 to TRBJ2-2; perhaps TRBD2 as D (6 bases). Trimming left V 5 bases short and J 5 bases short, with 12 bases between. The CDR3 runs to 14 residues. CDR1 and CDR2 (germline): SGHTA, FQGNSA.

This clonotype was counted many times. The chain recombines TRBV7-2 with TRBJ1-1; 7 bases are shared with TRBD1. This CDR3 spans 13 amino acids. With 6 bases clipped from V and 7 bases from J, the junction kept 8 bases outside the gene matches. CDR1 and CDR2 (germline): SGHTA, FQGNSA. The CDR3 loop reads CASSWGGDSEAFF. CDR3 in DNA: TGTGCCAGCAGTTGGGGAGGGGACAGTGAAGCTTTCTTT.

The table lists this clonotype with a few counts. The V gene is TRBV12-3 or TRBV12-4, the J gene TRBJ2-1; 10 bases align to TRBD2. The CDR3 runs 17 residues. V lost 5 bases and J lost 13; bases outside the gene matches: 20. CDR3 nucleotide sequence: TGTGCCAGCAGTGGCCCCGGGACTAGCGTTTTCAACGCATACCAGTTCTTC. This sequence encodes CASSGPGTSVFNAYQFF.

This clonotype was seen a few times. This chain links TRBV6-5 with TRBJ2-7; D is unclear. V lost 1 base and J lost 5, with 12 bases in between. The CDR3 sequence is 14 residues long. The V gene's germline CDR1 is MNHEY and CDR2 SVGAGI. CDR3 sequence: CASSYYGRNNEQYF. Here the CDR3 DNA reads TGTGCCAGCAGTTACTACGGACGGAACAACGAGCAGTACTTC.

This clonotype has more than one count but fewer than ten. A read error is likely here: a far larger clone is one base away. The chain joins TRBV7-9 to TRBJ2-1; possibly TRBD1 or TRBD2 for D (5 bases each). This CDR3 spans 15 amino acids. V lost 2 bases and J lost 0, with 8 bases in between. Per the germline V gene, CDR1 is SEHNR and CDR2 is FQNEAQ (reference sequence). CDR3 nucleotide sequence: TGTGCCAGCAGCTTAAAGGGGAGCTCCTACAATGAGCAGTTCTTC. Translation: CASSLKGSSYNEQFF.

The rearrangement links TRBV20-1 to TRBJ2-1; TRBD2 matches 12 bases. The CDR3 consists of 17 residues. Germline CDR1 is DFQATT and CDR2 is SNEGSKA (reference sequence). The V segment lost 0 bases and the J segment 9 bases; nucleotides outside the gene matches: 12. The DNA for the CDR3 is TGCAGTGCTAGAGATTCGACTAGCGGGGGAACCGGGGGTGAGCAGTTCTTC. The encoded protein is CSARDSTSGGTGGEQFF.

The chain links TRBV29-1 to TRBJ2-5; 8 positions agree with TRBD1. The CDR3 is 12 amino acids. V was pared by 8 bases and J by 6 bases, with 8 bases of the junction left unmatched. Germline loops: CDR1 SQVTM, CDR2 ANQGSEA. The CDR3 nucleotides are TGCAGCATAAGAGACAGGGGAAAGACCCAGTACTTC. It yields the protein CSIRDRGKTQYF. Combining the CDR3 with reference TRBV29-1 and TRBJ2-5 gives the whole variable domain SAVISQKPSRDICQRGTSLTIQCQVDSQVTMMFWYRQQPGQSLTLIATANQGSEATYESGFVIDKFPISRPNLTFSTLTVSNMSPEDSSIYLCSIRDRGKTQYFGPGTRLLVL.